The present T cell receptor beta chain was sequenced within a study of T cell repertoires in cytomegalovirus infection. As for the study in general: It can be stated that public TCR beta signatures indicated CMV infection as well as a matching HLA type.

This clonotype was seen a single time. Its target is not known. TCRdb recomputed calls from the reads with MiXCR, one row per CDR3 protein. The sample has 360,000 or so distinct CDR3 sequences; roughly 34% are singletons. Germline V CDR1 and CDR2: SQVTM, ANQGSEA. Trimming removed 2 bases from V and 4 bases from J, with 8 bases in between. The CDR3 loop spans 12 amino acids. This clonotype was obtained from a human donor in good health (CMV status not recorded). Some clones in this sample may be carry-over from other donors' samples. The material sequenced was cultured PBMCs, taken from culture after CMV antigen stimulation. The J gene is TRBJ1-2, the V gene TRBV29-1; D not resolved. CDR3 in amino acids: CSVESVGYGYTF. The CDR3 DNA sequence: TGCAGCGTTGAATCGGTAGGCTATGGCTACACCTTC.